This T cell receptor (beta chain) originates from a study of T cells after yellow fever vaccination. Study overall: The fractions with low cell numbers were processed using SMART-Seq v4 Ultra Low Input.

The CDR3 runs 15 residues. V was clipped by 0 bases and J by 0 bases, with 4 bases between them. Germline-derived CDR1 and CDR2 are KGHDR and SFDVKD. Each CDR3 protein gets one entry after TCRdb re-called the 5' RACE reads with MiXCR. There are over 250,000 distinct CDR3 sequences in the sample; around 4.9% occur only once, and more than 3% lies in the top ten. Sequencing used CD4+ T cells sorted from PBMCs, obtained on the day of the yellow fever booster vaccination. The V call is TRBV24-1, the J call TRBJ2-2, with no clear D. This sequence was found in a man aged 18 to 30 who received the YFV17D yellow fever vaccine. The CDR3 region is CATSDLGPNTGELFF. The CDR3 nucleotides are TGTGCCACCAGTGATTTGGGACCGAACACCGGGGAGCTGTTTTTT.